This T cell receptor (beta chain) was sequenced for a study of blood T cell repertoires in COVID-19. Study summary: The study drew acute and convalescent COVID-19 samples from the United States, Italy and Spain.

Data came from immunoSEQ multiplex PCR; TCRdb stores just in-frame clones and leaves some out. The table lists roughly 71,000 clones, about 82% of them singletons. This CDR3 comprises 15 residues. The V end lost 2 bases, the J end lost 4 bases, and 13 bases lay between the germline ends. CDR1 and CDR2 from the germline V gene are PRHDT and FYEKMQ (reference sequence). Material: peripheral blood. The chain couples TRBV13 to TRBJ2-3; possible D gene TRBD2, 6 bases. This clonotype was sampled from a man aged 50 to 59 with acute or convalescent COVID-19. CDR3 DNA: TGTGCCAGCAGCTTATGGTTAGCGGCCCCAGATACGCAGTATTTT. Amino acid sequence: CASSLWLAAPDTQYF.